This TCR beta chain was documented in a study of blood T cell repertoires in COVID-19. As for the study in general: The United States, Italy and Spain were the sources of the acute and convalescent COVID-19 samples. PBMCs, B-cell-depleted T cells, or T cells were the source of the cDNA or gDNA that made up the material.

Sequencing used immunoSEQ multiplex PCR; TCRdb keeps in-frame clones, though not all of them. This table has a few hundred thousand clones, roughly 90% appearing once. This clone was recorded once. An end of the junction does not agree with germline; a read error may underlie this. This CDR3 is 14 amino acids long. CDR1 LGHDT and CDR2 YNNKEL come from the germline V gene (reference sequence). The TCR was taken from a woman aged 60 to 75 with acute or convalescent COVID-19. The chain carries TRBV3-1 (or the pseudogene TRBV3-2) and TRBJ2-3; 9 bases line up with TRBD1. The source material was peripheral blood. The CDR3 sequence: CASSLQGAGLGLDF. DNA for the CDR3: TGTGCCAGCAGCTTACAGGGGGCGGGCCTCGGCTTGGATTTT.